The 22 T cell receptor beta chains below were found in one sample sequenced in a study of CD8 T cells in ankylosing spondylitis listed by TCRdb under 2017. The receptor library was made with 5' RACE. TCRdb lists the instrument as Illumina HiSeq 2500. TCRdb reprocessed the public reads (quality trimming at Q25 with fastp, clone calling with MiXCR) and kept in-frame beta chains. CDR3 protein duplicates are merged, each entry listing the most common genes and DNA. In this sample the table shows 150,000 to 200,000 distinct CDR3 sequences, around 13% of which occur a single time. Of the sample, approximately 16% falls within the top ten clones. The sequenced material came from blood, either unsorted or a sorted T cell fraction (not recorded which). All receptors come from a male donor with ankylosing spondylitis or in good health (not recorded which).

This clonotype came up a few times. The V call is TRBV20-1, the J call TRBJ1-1, with a weak D call TRBD1 (6 bases). CDR3 size: 11 residues. Germline V lookup: CDR1 DFQATT, CDR2 SNEGSKA (reference sequence). V was trimmed by 4 bases and J by 5 bases, leaving 8 bases between them. The CDR3 protein is CSAKGGTEAFF. The CDR3 coding sequence is TGCAGTGCTAAAGGGGGAACTGAAGCTTTCTTT.

This clonotype was seen a handful of times. V and J are TRBV9 and TRBJ1-2, with 8 bases that match TRBD1. The CDR3 length is 15 residues. Per the germline V gene, CDR1 is SGDLS and CDR2 is YYNGEE. The J segment lost 7 bases and the V segment lost 6 bases, leaving 14 bases of the junction unmatched. The CDR3 loop is CASTPGGRGYRGYTF. The CDR3, as DNA: TGTGCCAGCACCCCAGGGGGCAGGGGGTATCGTGGCTACACCTTC.

A word on this clonotype: A read error may account for a junction end that differs from germline. The chain joins TRBV15 to TRBJ2-7; D possibly corresponds to TRBD2 (6 bases). The CDR3 extends over 12 amino acids. In germline, CDR1 is LNHNV, CDR2 YYDKDF (reference sequence). CDR3 protein: CATSFTGTERYF. The CDR3 nucleotides read TGTGCCACCTCCTTCACCGGGACTGAGCGGTACTTC.

This clonotype has more than one count but fewer than ten. The rearrangement joins TRBV7-9 to TRBJ2-3; 8 bases match TRBD2. Germline trimming cut 0 bases from V and 9 bases from J; bases unmatched to any gene: 5. The V gene's germline CDR1 is SEHNR and CDR2 FQNEAQ (reference sequence). The CDR3 is made up of 14 amino acids. CDR3 protein: CASSLAVSGMTQYF. The CDR3 DNA follows: TGTGCCAGCAGCTTAGCGGTTAGCGGGATGACGCAGTATTTT.

The rearrangement uses TRBV7-9 and TRBJ1-1; possibly TRBD1 for D (5 bases). The CDR3 has 14 residues. Germline CDR1 reads SEHNR; CDR2 reads FQNEAQ (reference sequence). V gave up 3 bases and J gave up 4 bases, with 12 bases separating them. The CDR3 is CASSLWKDITEAFF. CDR3 DNA: TGTGCCAGCAGCTTGTGGAAGGACATCACTGAAGCTTTCTTT.

This clonotype has at least ten counts. The chain joins TRBV5-1 to TRBJ1-1; tentative D call: TRBD1 (5 bases). V gave up 4 bases and J gave up 5 bases, with 18 bases separating them. Germline V CDR1 and CDR2: SGHRS, YFSETQ. The CDR3 runs to 15 residues. The CDR3 is CASSLLQGQGTEAFF. Here the CDR3 DNA reads TGCGCCAGCAGCCTACTACAAGGGCAGGGAACTGAAGCTTTCTTT.

The table lists this clonotype with a few counts. The chain combines TRBV5-1 with TRBJ2-1, with TRBD1 matching 10 bases. This CDR3 contains 15 residues. Germline V gene lookup returns CDR1 SGHRS and CDR2 YFSETQ. The V and J ends lost 4 bases and 4 bases, in that order; junction bases with no gene match: 5. DNA for the CDR3: TGCGCCAGCAGCCCCGGGGACAGGGGATACAATGAGCAGTTCTTC. Its protein is CASSPGDRGYNEQFF.

As regards this clonotype: A read error may account for a junction end that differs from germline. The chain joins TRBV11-2 to TRBJ2-3; 12 bases line up with TRBD2. Per the germline V gene, CDR1 is SGHAT and CDR2 is FQNNGV. This CDR3 contains 18 residues. The CDR3 protein is CASSPWTSGVPRTDMQYF. CDR3 DNA: TGTGCCAGCAGCCCTTGGACTAGCGGGGTGCCGCGCACAGATATGCAGTATTTT.

The V gene is TRBV5-6, the J gene TRBJ1-1; D possibly corresponds to TRBD1 (6 bases). Trimming removed 2 bases at V and 8 bases at J, with 7 bases between. Germline-derived CDR1 and CDR2 are SGHDT and YYEEEE. The CDR3 is made up of 11 amino acids. CDR3 DNA: TGTGCCAGCAGCTTTGACAGGGAAGCTTTCTTT. It is translated as CASSFDREAFF.

This clonotype was counted only a few times. The chain couples TRBV5-1 to TRBJ2-2, with 8 positions matching TRBD2. The CDR3 is 17 amino acids. Losses at the gene ends were 1 base for V and 2 bases for J; bases not matched to a gene: 7. Germline V CDR1 and CDR2: SGHRS, YFSETQ. The CDR3 coding sequence is TGCGCCAGCAGCTTGCCAAGCGGGGGTATTAACACCGGGGAGCTGTTTTTT. As protein: CASSLPSGGINTGELFF. Full variable domain (outside the CDR3, taken from reference TRBV5-1 and TRBJ2-2): KAGVTQTPRYLIKTRGQQVTLSCSPISGHRSVSWYQQTPGQGLQFLFEYFSETQRNKGNFPGRFSGRQFSNSRSEMNVSTLELGDSALYLCASSLPSGGINTGELFFGEGSRLTVL.

Ten or more counts support this clonotype. The V gene is TRBV7-2, the J gene TRBJ1-5; possibly TRBD1 for D (5 bases). The germline V gene has CDR1 SGHTA and CDR2 FQGNSA. CDR3 length equals 14 residues. Trimming shortened V by 0 bases and J by 5 bases, and 8 bases separated the two germline ends. The CDR3 DNA is TGTGCCAGCAGCTTAGCGTTAGGGGATCAGCCCCAGCATTTT. This gives the protein CASSLALGDQPQHF.

This clonotype has more than one count but fewer than ten. The chain carries TRBV3-1 and TRBJ2-5; 7 nucleotides match TRBD1. This CDR3 comprises 14 residues. Germline loops: CDR1 LGHDT, CDR2 YNNKEL (reference sequence). V lost 3 bases to trimming and J lost 8 bases; unmatched junction nucleotides: 9. CDR3 bases: TGTGCCAGCAGCCAGACAGGGTTTTGGGAAACCCAGTACTTC. Translation gives CASSQTGFWETQYF.

This clonotype has just a few counts. V gene TRBV5-1 combines with J gene TRBJ2-3, with 10 bases matching TRBD1. Germline-derived CDR1 and CDR2 are SGHRS and YFSETQ. The junction had 6 bases not matched to a gene; V was cut back by 4 bases and J by 4 bases. This CDR3 spans 15 amino acids. DNA of the CDR3: TGCGCCAGCAGCGCCGACAGGGGGCAGTCAGATACGCAGTATTTT. This translates into CASSADRGQSDTQYF.

The V gene is TRBV6-1, the J gene TRBJ1-1; no firm D call. Germline CDR1 MNHNS, CDR2 SASEGT. Trimming removed 11 bases from V and 1 base from J, with 17 bases in between. CDR3 length: 14 amino acids. The CDR3 protein is CAAGPWRGNTEAFF. Written as DNA, the CDR3 is TGTGCCGCCGGCCCTTGGCGCGGGAACACTGAAGCTTTCTTT.

In its sample, this clonotype was seen many times. The chain uses TRBV12-3 or TRBV12-4 and TRBJ2-1, with D maybe TRBD1 (7 bases). Trimming removed 2 bases at V and 10 bases at J, with 21 bases between. This CDR3 is 16 amino acids long. In DNA form, the CDR3 reads TGTGCCAGCAGTTTAAGGTCGCCAGGGGGGCCGGAGGAGCAGTTCTTC. It specifies CASSLRSPGGPEEQFF.

This clonotype was counted at least ten times. This chain joins TRBV12-3 or TRBV12-4 and TRBJ2-1, with 8 positions matching TRBD2. Unmatched junction bases numbered 8, after V lost 6 bases and J lost 10 bases. The CDR3 consists of 13 residues. CDR3 sequence (DNA): TGTGCCAGCAGCCCCGGGACTAGGGCCGAGCAGTTCTTC. This encodes CASSPGTRAEQFF.

The chain uses TRBV10-2 and TRBJ1-1; unclear D gene. The CDR3 is made up of 14 amino acids. V was trimmed by 6 bases and J by 4 bases, leaving 15 bases between them. Germline lookup yields CDR1 WSHSY and CDR2 SAAADI. CDR3 region: CASRRGRPGTEAFF. CDR3 nucleotides: TGCGCCAGCAGACGCGGACGCCCCGGCACTGAAGCTTTCTTT.

This clonotype has just a few counts. J is TRBJ2-7 and V is TRBV12-3 or TRBV12-4; D is uncertain. V lost 4 bases and J lost 2, with 6 bases in between. The CDR3 covers 12 residues. The CDR3 region has the DNA TGTGCCAGCAGTTCCCAAGCCTACGAGCAGTACTTC. It specifies CASSSQAYEQYF.

This clonotype was seen more than once but under ten times. The chain recombines TRBV11-2 with TRBJ2-2; D is uncertain. Germline loops: CDR1 SGHAT, CDR2 FQNNGV. This CDR3 is 15 amino acids long. Deletions cut 5 bases from V and 2 bases from J, with 12 bases between. The CDR3 DNA reads as TGTGCCAGCAGCCCGACGGCCCTAAACACCGGGGAGCTGTTTTTT. It is translated as CASSPTALNTGELFF.

Of note for this clonotype: One junction end disagrees with the germline gene, perhaps due to a read error. The chain has TRBV5-8 and TRBJ2-7; D may be TRBD1 (7 bases). CDR1 is SGHTS, CDR2 YDEGEE, per germline. The CDR3 has 15 residues. The CDR3 sequence: CASSLAGVRGSELYF. Here the CDR3 DNA reads TGTGCCAGCAGCTTGGCGGGGGTCAGGGGGAGCGAGCTGTACTTC.

The chain is built from TRBV5-5 and TRBJ2-2, with 8 bases lining up with TRBD2. V shed 2 bases and J 7 bases; nucleotides not matched to a gene: 4. Germline CDR1 SGHKS, CDR2 YYEKEE (reference sequence). This CDR3 is built from 14 residues. The CDR3 DNA follows: TGTGCCAGCAGCTTCGGACTAGCCGGCGGGGAGCTGTTTTTT. Translated, it gives CASSFGLAGGELFF.

This clonotype was seen ten or more times. The genes are TRBV4-1 and TRBJ1-5; tentative D call: TRBD1 (5 bases). The germline V gene has CDR1 MGHRA and CDR2 YSYEKL. This CDR3 comprises 15 residues. The ends were cut back, 0 bases at V and 5 bases at J, with 11 bases in the middle. Here the CDR3 reads CASSQDRLTDQPQHF. The DNA for the CDR3 is TGCGCCAGCAGCCAAGACAGGTTGACAGATCAGCCCCAGCATTTT.